This note documents a single T cell receptor beta chain sequence. The time point here: after dendritic cell vaccination, including at tumor progression/relapse. Before vaccination, two weeks after the third vaccination, and at progression, PBMC were collected. The germline gives CDR1 SGHAT, CDR2 FQNNGV. The CDR3 is 15 residues long. The V end lost 1 base, the J end lost 5 bases, and 14 bases lay between the germline ends. The sample is drawn from a study of glioma-infiltrating T cells after dendritic cell vaccination. Clones were sequenced by immunoSEQ multiplex PCR, and TCRdb holds only the in-frame ones, with some missing. Among some 78,000 clones listed, around 84% were seen once.

The chain employs TRBV11-2 and TRBJ1-1; possible D gene TRBD1, 6 bases. This sample comprised blood, obtained after dendritic cell vaccination. This sequence originates from a human donor with glioblastoma. This CDR3 is CASSLGTGLGTEAFF. In DNA, the CDR3 is TGTGCCAGCAGCTTAGGAACAGGGTTAGGAACTGAAGCTTTCTTT.